These 20 T cell receptor beta chains were sequenced from one sample in a study of cytomegalovirus exposure and HLA in healthy donors. Amplification used 60 Vbeta primers and 13 Jbeta primers. Generated by immunoSEQ multiplex PCR, the TCRdb table keeps only in-frame clones and is missing some. The table has under 200,000 clones, about four fifths seen once. The sequenced material came from PBMCs. The source of these receptors is a woman aged 45 to 65 in good health and CMV-seropositive.

The sample holds a few counts of this clone. The chain has TRBV18 and TRBJ1-2; D may be TRBD1 (5 bases). The germline CDR1 and CDR2 sequences are KGHSH and LQKENI. The CDR3 covers 14 residues. The V end lost 0 bases, the J end lost 4 bases, and 9 bases lay between the germline ends. The CDR3 sequence: CASSPPTESYGYTF. CDR3 in DNA: TGTGCCAGCTCACCACCGACAGAGAGCTATGGCTACACCTTC.

The rearrangement links TRBV7-2 to TRBJ2-3; 8 bases agree with TRBD2. This CDR3 is built from 13 residues. V shed 9 bases and J 0 bases; nucleotides not matched to a gene: 2. From germline, CDR1 is SGHTA and CDR2 FQGNSA. CDR3 protein: CASSSGSTDTQYF. The CDR3 bases are TGTGCCAGTTCTAGCGGGAGCACAGATACGCAGTATTTT. The full variable domain, in which reference TRBV7-2 and TRBJ2-3 provide the parts outside the CDR3, is GAGVSQSPSNKVTEKGKDVELRCDPISGHTALYWYRQSLGQGLEFLIYFQGNSAPDKSGLPSDRFSAERTGGSVSTLTIQRTQQEDSAVYLCASSSGSTDTQYFGPGTRLTVL.

The genes are TRBV10-2 and TRBJ2-5, with 11 nucleotides matching TRBD2. Germline-derived CDR1 and CDR2 are WSHSY and SAAADI. The V and J ends lost 6 bases and 1 base, in that order; junction bases with no gene match: 4. This CDR3 is built from 15 residues. CDR3 region: CASSLTSGTQETQYF. As DNA, the CDR3 is TGCGCCAGCAGCCTGACTAGCGGGACCCAAGAGACCCAGTACTTC.

The count of this clone is one. The chain couples TRBV9 to TRBJ2-2, with TRBD2 identical over 8 bases. The CDR3 totals 17 residues. Germline V CDR1 and CDR2: SGDLS, YYNGEE. V lost 4 bases to trimming and J lost 0 bases; unmatched junction nucleotides: 8. CDR3 residues: CASSRGAGGPNTGELFF. The DNA for the CDR3 is TGTGCCAGCAGCCGCGGGGCGGGGGGTCCGAACACCGGGGAGCTGTTTTTT.

The V and J genes are TRBV28 and TRBJ2-1; D gene uncertain. Trimming removed 3 bases at V and 3 bases at J, with 6 bases between. CDR1 is MDHEN, CDR2 SYDVKM, per germline. This CDR3 comprises 13 residues. The CDR3 reads CASSFLGYNEQFF. The CDR3 coding sequence is TGTGCCAGCAGTTTTCTAGGCTACAATGAGCAGTTCTTC. Based on the CDR3 plus reference TRBV28 and TRBJ2-1, the full variable domain is DVKVTQSSRYLVKRTGEKVFLECVQDMDHENMFWYRQDPGLGLRLIYFSYDVKMKEKGDIPEGYSVSREKKERFSLILESASTNQTSMYLCASSFLGYNEQFFGPGTRLTVL.

V gene TRBV29-1 combines with J gene TRBJ1-5, with 7 bases that match TRBD1. V was clipped by 4 bases and J by 2 bases; unmatched bases: 5. The germline gives CDR1 SQVTM, CDR2 ANQGSEA. This CDR3 region has 14 residues. The CDR3 DNA reads TGCAGCGTTGCAGACAGGGAAGGCAATCAGCCCCAGCATTTT. Translation gives CSVADREGNQPQHF.

The chain employs TRBV19 and TRBJ1-2; D gene uncertain. From germline, CDR1 is LNHDA and CDR2 SQIVND (reference sequence). The CDR3 covers 13 residues. The V gene lost 3 bases and the J gene lost 4 bases, with 9 bases spanning the gap. The CDR3 loop reads CASSIVVTYGYTF. CDR3 DNA sequence: TGTGCCAGTAGTATCGTAGTAACCTATGGCTACACCTTC.

About this clone itself: Distinct nucleotide sequences in the sample also encode this CDR3. V gene TRBV7-2 combines with J gene TRBJ1-1; a possible D gene is TRBD1 (6 bases). Germline V gene sequence: CDR1 SGHTA, CDR2 FQGNSA. V lost 5 bases and J 5 bases, leaving 9 bases between the germline ends. CDR3 length: 12 amino acids. The DNA of the CDR3 is TGTGCCAGCAGCCCGCAGGGGACTGAAGCTTTCTTT. Residues: CASSPQGTEAFF.

This rearrangement joins TRBV2 to TRBJ1-4; 7 positions agree with TRBD1. The CDR3 runs to 15 residues. Germline trimming cut 8 bases from V and 2 bases from J; bases unmatched to any gene: 8. CDR1 and CDR2 (germline): SNHLY, FYNNEI. CDR3 coding DNA: TGTGCCAGCGGGAGACAGGGAACGACTAATGAAAAACTGTTTTTT. Amino acids: CASGRQGTTNEKLFF.

On this clone itself: At one boundary the junction diverges from the germline segment, which might be a read error. This CDR3 reads CSSSKDILTEAFF. CDR3 DNA sequence: TGTTCCAGCTCCAAGGACATTCTGACTGAAGCTTTCTTT. This chain connects TRBV7-9 to TRBJ1-1, with a tentative D call TRBD1 (5 bases). The germline V gene encodes CDR1 SEHNR and CDR2 FQNEAQ (reference sequence). This CDR3 contains 13 residues.

This sequence joins TRBV5-1 and TRBJ2-2, with D possibly being TRBD2 (6 bases). The CDR3 has 15 amino acids. V was shortened by 2 bases and J by 2 bases, with 10 bases between the two germline ends. CDR1 is SGHRS, CDR2 YFSETQ, per germline. The CDR3 region is CASSLRGINTGELFF. The CDR3 DNA follows: TGCGCCAGCAGCTTACGGGGGATCAACACCGGGGAGCTGTTTTTT.

This clone is a singleton in its sample. The V gene is TRBV2, the J gene TRBJ1-1; unclear D gene. With 4 bases removed from V and 7 bases from J, the gap between germline ends came to 10 bases. Germline assignment: CDR1 SNHLY and CDR2 FYNNEI. There are 12 residues in the CDR3. The CDR3 loop reads CASSASGSEAFF. The CDR3 bases are TGTGCCAGCAGTGCTTCAGGCAGTGAAGCTTTCTTT.

The chain couples TRBV6-6 to TRBJ2-5, with TRBD1 identical over 7 bases. CDR3 length: 15 residues. Trimming removed 2 bases from V and 4 bases from J; junction bases left unmatched: 7. From germline, CDR1 is MNHNY and CDR2 SVGAGI (reference sequence). CDR3 in amino acids: CASSYPGGGGETQYF. For the CDR3, the DNA is TGTGCCAGCAGTTACCCAGGGGGTGGAGGAGAGACCCAGTACTTC.

This clone was picked up a small number of times. The chain joins TRBV18 to TRBJ1-2, with 9 bases identical to TRBD1. V lost 6 bases, J lost 5 bases, and 7 bases stayed unmatched. The CDR3 extends over 14 amino acids. Germline-derived CDR1 and CDR2 are KGHSH and LQKENI. The CDR3 loop reads CASSAFGTGYGYTF. The CDR3 bases are TGTGCCAGCTCGGCGTTCGGGACAGGGTATGGCTACACCTTC.

This clone has only a few counts. The chain couples TRBV7-2 to TRBJ2-7; 7 bases agree with TRBD1. This CDR3 region has 18 residues. The germline gives CDR1 SGHTA, CDR2 FQGNSA. J gave up 2 bases and V 2 bases, and 15 bases lay outside the gene matches. The DNA of the CDR3 is TGTGCCAGCAGCTTACCGAATAGTCCCGTGGACAGGCCCTACGAGCAGTACTTC. It yields the protein CASSLPNSPVDRPYEQYF.

This chain uses TRBV19 with TRBJ2-2; D call uncertain. The V gene's germline CDR1 is LNHDA and CDR2 SQIVND (reference sequence). This CDR3 has 14 residues. V was shortened by 5 bases and J by 8 bases, with 15 bases between the two germline ends. The CDR3 nucleotides read TGTGCCAGTAGTCTTACCCCAGAGGCGGGGGAGCTGTTTTTT. Its protein is CASSLTPEAGELFF.

V gene TRBV18 combines with J gene TRBJ2-5; possible D gene TRBD2, 5 bases. Germline assignment: CDR1 KGHSH and CDR2 LQKENI. This CDR3 comprises 16 residues. The V end lost 5 bases, the J end lost 2 bases, and 18 bases lay between the germline ends. CDR3 in amino acids: CASSFGGAAQQETQYF. In nucleotides, the CDR3 is TGTGCCAGCTCATTCGGAGGAGCGGCTCAACAAGAGACCCAGTACTTC.

The genes are TRBV5-6 and TRBJ1-2, with D hard to call. Trimming removed 0 bases from V and 6 bases from J, with 6 bases in between. Germline V gene data show CDR1 as SGHDT and CDR2 as YYEEEE. There are 12 residues in the CDR3. The CDR3 spells CASSLVEHGYTF. The CDR3 nucleotides read TGTGCCAGCAGCTTGGTTGAGCATGGCTACACCTTC.

For this clone: The sample has other DNA sequences that encode this CDR3 too. The chain has TRBV7-9 and TRBJ1-1; 8 bases agree with TRBD1. CDR1 is SEHNR, CDR2 FQNEAQ, per germline (reference sequence). This CDR3 is 14 amino acids long. Germline trimming cut 3 bases from V and 8 bases from J; bases unmatched to any gene: 8. The CDR3 DNA is TGTGCCAGCAGCTTTGCACAGGGGGTTAAGGAAGCTTTCTTT. Protein: CASSFAQGVKEAFF.

The rearrangement uses TRBV28 and TRBJ2-7; no clear D. Trimming took off 7 bases at V and 0 bases at J, with 10 bases between the two ends. The length of the CDR3 is 13 residues. Germline V gene sequence: CDR1 MDHEN, CDR2 SYDVKM. This CDR3 is CASNPGSSYEQYF. The CDR3 DNA sequence: TGTGCCAGCAACCCTGGCAGCTCCTACGAGCAGTACTTC.